This is a list of T cell receptor beta chains from one sample in a study of technical replicates of blood from a few donors. Produced via immunoSEQ multiplex PCR; TCRdb's table is partial and in-frame only. The sample lists about 84,000 clones, 85% to 95% occurring once. The sequenced sample was T cells isolated from PBMCs. These receptors were taken from a human donor in good health. CDR3s include the opening cysteine and the closing phenylalanine or tryptophan. Each record gives: CDR3 DNA, CDR3 protein, D gene, J gene, V gene, clone size. D genes are given only for firm matches. The listing skips clone size in some rows; elsewhere it reads once, few, many or a size class.

DNA: TGCGCCAGCAGCAATACAGGGACAGGGTTGACTGAAGCTTTCTTT; CDR3: CASSNTGTGLTEAFF; D: TRBD1; J: TRBJ1-1; V: TRBV5-1; size: NA
DNA: TGCGCCAGCAGCTTGGTTTTAAATGAGCAGTTCTTC; CDR3: CASSLVLNEQFF; D: NA; J: TRBJ2-1; V: TRBV5-1; size: NA
DNA: TGTGCCAGCAGGAACAGGGTTTCTGGGGCCAACGTCCTGACTTTC; CDR3: CASRNRVSGANVLTF; D: NA; J: TRBJ2-6; V: TRBV6-6; size: NA
DNA: TGTGCCAGCAGCCCACAGGAGACCTACGAGCAGTACTTC; CDR3: CASSPQETYEQYF; D: NA; J: TRBJ2-7; V: TRBV5-4; size: once
DNA: TGTGCCAGCAGTTTAAGAGGGCAGAAAAGCTCCTATAATTCACCCCTCCACTTT; CDR3: CASSLRGQKSSYNSPLHF; D: NA; J: TRBJ1-6; V: TRBV27; size: once
DNA: TGCGCCAGCAGCCCTAGATCTAACTTCGGGGGGGGCAATGAAAAACTGTTTTTT; CDR3: CASSPRSNFGGGNEKLFF; D: NA; J: TRBJ1-4; V: TRBV5-1; size: NA
DNA: TGTGCCAGCAGCTTGGGGCATATAACCCAGGGTGCAGCCAAAAACATTCAGTACTTC; CDR3: CASSLGHITQGAAKNIQYF; D: NA; J: TRBJ2-4; V: TRBV7-2; size: NA
DNA: TGTGCCAGCAGCTTAGATCCCGGGGAAGCTTTCTTT; CDR3: CASSLDPGEAFF; D: NA; J: TRBJ1-1; V: TRBV11-3; size: NA
DNA: TGCAGCGTTGAGGGGGGTAATGAGCAGTTCTTC; CDR3: CSVEGGNEQFF; D: NA; J: TRBJ2-1; V: TRBV29-1; size: NA
DNA: TGTGCCAGCAGCCAAGATATCGGTGCATACGAGCAGTACTTC; CDR3: CASSQDIGAYEQYF; D: NA; J: TRBJ2-7; V: TRBV4-2; size: NA
DNA: TGTGCCAGCAGTGGGACAGGGTCTAACTATGGCTACACCTTC; CDR3: CASSGTGSNYGYTF; D: TRBD1; J: TRBJ1-2; V: TRBV6-1; size: few
DNA: TGTGCCACCAGCAGAATTAAGTCACAGGGGGCTACCGGGGAGCTGTTTTTT; CDR3: CATSRIKSQGATGELFF; D: TRBD1; J: TRBJ2-2; V: TRBV15; size: NA
DNA: TGTGCCAGCAGCTTAGTAACGGACTCCACTGAAGCTTTCTTT; CDR3: CASSLVTDSTEAFF; D: NA; J: TRBJ1-1; V: TRBV7-9; size: few
DNA: TGCAGTGCTATCTACGTCTATGGCTACACCTTC; CDR3: CSAIYVYGYTF; D: NA; J: TRBJ1-2; V: TRBV20-1; size: NA
DNA: TGTGCCCGCCGACAGGGGGCTGGCACCGGGGAGCTGTTTTTT; CDR3: CARRQGAGTGELFF; D: TRBD1; J: TRBJ2-2; V: TRBV2; size: once
DNA: TGTGCCATCGAACCTACCGGAGAGACCCAGTACTTC; CDR3: CAIEPTGETQYF; D: NA; J: TRBJ2-5; V: TRBV7-9; size: NA